This T cell receptor beta chain stems from a study of blood T cell repertoires in COVID-19. Study-wide context: Donors in the United States, Italy and Spain gave samples during acute or convalescent COVID-19. Sources were T cells, B-cell-depleted T cells, or PBMCs; the material itself was cDNA or gDNA.

In the study's own analysis: Amplified reference gene primers provided the basis for estimating nucleated cell counts. Method: immunoSEQ multiplex PCR; TCRdb's copy keeps in-frame clones and lacks some. The V and J calls and clone size were taken over from that table, and D and trimming were inferred from the DNA. The table lists 150,000 to 200,000 clones, over 65% of them singletons. Losses at the gene ends were 6 bases for V and 4 bases for J; bases not matched to a gene: 5. This CDR3 has 15 amino acids. CDR1 and CDR2 from the germline V gene are MNHEY and SMNVEV (reference sequence). The chain is built from TRBV27 and TRBJ2-1, with TRBD2 matching 11 bases. The TCR comes from a man aged 55 to 70 with acute or convalescent COVID-19. Sequencing was carried out using peripheral blood. DNA for the CDR3: TGTGCCAGCAGGTTAGCGGGGGGGCCTTACAATGAGCAGTTCTTC. Its protein is CASRLAGGPYNEQFF.